The next 19 T cell receptor beta chains were all read from a single sample in a study of regulatory T cells in long-lasting Graves disease. Time point in this sample: newly diagnosed GD, antithyroid drugs for less than 3 months. RNA isolated from PBMCs was used to make the TCR library. Construction of TCR beta libraries relied on iRepertoire HTBI primers and on Arm-PCR targeting CDR3 regions. Via MiXCR, TCRdb re-called the multiplex PCR reads, giving one row per CDR3 protein. The table shows hundreds of thousands of distinct CDR3 sequences, with 15% to 20% occurring only once. The specimen comprised peripheral blood mononuclear cells (PBMCs), sampled at new diagnosis, from a patient treated with antithyroid drugs. These receptors all come from a female donor with Graves disease.

At least ten counts were recorded for this clonotype. The chain has TRBV28 and TRBJ2-7, with 10 bases that match TRBD1. Germline V gene data show CDR1 as MDHEN and CDR2 as SYDVKM. J lost 5 bases, V lost 8 bases, and 9 bases had no gene match. The CDR3 runs 14 residues. CDR3 in amino acids: CASVGGQGWHEQYF. The CDR3 nucleotides read TGTGCCAGCGTTGGGGGACAGGGGTGGCACGAGCAGTACTTC. Looking up the rest from reference TRBV28 and TRBJ2-7 gives the full variable domain: DVKVTQSSRYLVKRTGEKVFLECVQDMDHENMFWYRQDPGLGLRLIYFSYDVKMKEKGDIPEGYSVSREKKERFSLILESASTNQTSMYLCASVGGQGWHEQYFGPGTRLTVT.

The table lists this clonotype with many counts. This sequence joins TRBV3-1 and TRBJ2-7; D gene uncertain. CDR1 is LGHDT, CDR2 YNNKEL, per germline (reference sequence). Trimming took 2 bases from V and 0 from J, leaving 8 bases between them. The CDR3 is made up of 14 amino acids. The CDR3 loop reads CASSQSTGSYEQYF. CDR3 bases: TGTGCCAGCAGCCAATCTACGGGCTCCTACGAGCAGTACTTC.

This clonotype has a count of ten or more. This rearrangement joins TRBV6-5 to TRBJ2-2; 8 nucleotides line up with TRBD1. J was trimmed by 3 bases and V by 0 bases; bases with no gene match: 18. Germline CDR1 is MNHEY and CDR2 is SVGAGI. The CDR3 has 21 residues. The DNA for the CDR3 is TGTGCCAGCAGTTACTCGATGGCCAGGGGGCTTCCACAAACCTACACCGGGGAGCTGTTTTTT. Its translation: CASSYSMARGLPQTYTGELFF.

In this sample, this clonotype turned up many times. The chain employs TRBV12-3 or TRBV12-4 and TRBJ2-2; 9 bases line up with TRBD2. The CDR3 has 16 residues. The J segment lost 3 bases and the V segment lost 5 bases, leaving 7 bases of the junction unmatched. The CDR3 coding sequence is TGTGCCAGCAGTAGAGGCGGGAGGGTGGACACCGGGGAGCTGTTTTTT. This codes for CASSRGGRVDTGELFF.

This clonotype was observed a handful of times. The rearrangement uses TRBV20-1 and TRBJ2-1; the match to TRBD2 covers 8 bases. The CDR3 contains 13 residues. Germline CDR1 reads DFQATT; CDR2 reads SNEGSKA (reference sequence). J lost 5 bases, V lost 8 bases, and 8 bases had no gene match. CDR3 amino acids: CSPIAGFNNEQFF. CDR3 nucleotide sequence: TGCAGTCCTATAGCGGGGTTCAACAATGAGCAGTTCTTC.

This clonotype has more than one count but fewer than ten. The chain combines TRBV12-3 or TRBV12-4 with TRBJ1-5; 10 bases align to TRBD1. This CDR3 is 13 amino acids long. Germline trimming cut 8 bases from V and 6 bases from J; bases unmatched to any gene: 4. Here the CDR3 reads CASRQGAAQPQHF. For the CDR3, the DNA is TGTGCCAGCCGACAGGGGGCGGCTCAGCCCCAGCATTTT.

This clonotype is a singleton in its sample. Given a far larger clone just one base away, this is likely a sequencing read error. The chain recombines TRBV2 with TRBJ2-5; TRBD1 might be the D (6 bases). The closer fit of TRBJ2-7 to the DNA end suggests the J call may be wrong. Germline V gene data show CDR1 as SNHLY and CDR2 as FYNNEI. This CDR3 region has 18 residues. CDR3 bases: TGTGCCAGCAGTGAAGCGTCTGGGGGCGCATTCTTGCACTACGAGCAGTACTTC. Translated: CASSEASGGAFLHYEQYF.

The chain couples TRBV28 to TRBJ2-7; D remains ambiguous. The length of the CDR3 is 14 residues. Deletions cut 4 bases from V and 0 bases from J, with 10 bases between. The germline V gene has CDR1 MDHEN and CDR2 SYDVKM. Here the CDR3 reads CASSSLPNSYEQYF. The CDR3 DNA sequence: TGTGCCAGCAGTTCTTTGCCTAACTCCTACGAGCAGTACTTC.

This clonotype was seen many times. CDR3 in amino acids: CASSYTGRGYTF. In nucleotides, the CDR3 is TGCGCCAGCAGCTATACAGGGCGCGGCTACACCTTC. The V and J genes are TRBV5-1 and TRBJ1-2, with a possible D match to TRBD1 (6 bases). Trimming stripped 3 bases from V and 8 bases from J, with 11 bases between. This CDR3 region has 12 residues. CDR1 is SGHRS and CDR2 is YFSETQ in the germline V gene.

The sample holds one count of this clonotype. V is TRBV3-1 and J is TRBJ1-4; D is possibly TRBD1 (5 bases). The CDR3 covers 16 residues. The germline gives CDR1 LGHDT, CDR2 YNNKEL (reference sequence). The V end was cut by 3 bases, the J end by 6 bases, with 17 bases between. CDR3: CASSHLRGPGDEKLFF. CDR3 nucleotide sequence: TGTGCCAGCAGCCACCTTCGGGGACCGGGGGATGAAAAACTGTTTTTT.

The chain couples TRBV2 to TRBJ2-7; 9 nucleotides line up with TRBD2. Per the germline V gene, CDR1 is SNHLY and CDR2 is FYNNEI. The CDR3 totals 16 residues. V shed 2 bases, J shed 3 bases, and the junction held 8 bases outside the gene matches. Written as DNA, the CDR3 is TGTGCCAGCAGTGAATTCACTAGCGGGCTCAACTACGAGCAGTACTTC. This gives the protein CASSEFTSGLNYEQYF.

The table lists this clonotype with many counts. V gene TRBV10-3 combines with J gene TRBJ1-6; maybe TRBD1 (6 bases). The CDR3 sequence is 14 residues long. Germline V lookup: CDR1 ENHRY, CDR2 SYGVKD. V dropped 3 bases and J dropped 5 bases, with 8 bases sitting between them. As DNA, the CDR3 is TGTGCCATCAGTGACAGGGGTAATAATTCACCCCTCCACTTT. This translates into CAISDRGNNSPLHF.

This clonotype was detected only a few times. This chain links TRBV19 with TRBJ2-7, with 8 bases that match TRBD2. The V gene's germline CDR1 is LNHDA and CDR2 SQIVND (reference sequence). The V gene end was trimmed by 9 bases and the J gene end by 1 base; junction bases not matched to a gene: 5. This CDR3 has 13 amino acids. In DNA, the CDR3 is TGTGCCAGCCGGGGGGGGTTTTCCTACGAGCAGTACTTC. This encodes CASRGGFSYEQYF.

Only a few counts were recorded for this clonotype. The chain recombines TRBV9 with TRBJ2-1; D is perhaps TRBD2 (6 bases). CDR1 and CDR2 from the germline V gene are SGDLS and YYNGEE. The CDR3 runs 16 residues. Trimming took 4 bases from V and 10 from J, leaving 24 bases between them. CDR3 residues: CASSRDATGVSGEQFF. The CDR3 region has the DNA TGTGCCAGCAGCCGTGATGCAACGGGGGTTAGCGGCGAGCAGTTCTTC.

This clonotype was counted ten times or more. The chain has TRBV29-1 and TRBJ2-7, with D tentatively TRBD2 (6 bases). Trimming shortened V by 6 bases and J by 3 bases, and 15 bases separated the two germline ends. The CDR3 length is 13 residues. Germline V gives CDR1 SQVTM, CDR2 ANQGSEA. CDR3: CSVDLGGSYEQYF. DNA of the CDR3: TGCAGCGTAGACCTCGGAGGGAGCTACGAGCAGTACTTC.

This clonotype was counted many times. As DNA, the CDR3 is TGTGCCAGCAGTTATCTAACAGGGAACACTGAAGCTTTCTTT. It is translated as CASSYLTGNTEAFF. The V call is TRBV6-2 or TRBV6-3, the J call TRBJ1-1; D is perhaps TRBD1 (5 bases). The CDR3 length is 14 residues. With 3 bases removed from V and 1 base from J, the gap between germline ends came to 9 bases. Germline V gene sequence: CDR1 MNHEY, CDR2 SVGEGT.

This clonotype was detected a few times. V is TRBV29-1 and J is TRBJ1-5; unclear D gene. V was trimmed by 5 bases and J by 2 bases, leaving 13 bases between them. Germline-derived CDR1 and CDR2 are SQVTM and ANQGSEA. The CDR3 loop spans 14 amino acids. This CDR3 is CSVRTSGGNQPQHF. CDR3 DNA sequence: TGCAGCGTTCGGACCTCCGGCGGCAATCAGCCCCAGCATTTT.

In this sample, this clonotype turned up many times. The chain carries TRBV10-3 and TRBJ2-1; 9 bases are a match to TRBD2. Germline CDR1 ENHRY, CDR2 SYGVKD. Unmatched junction bases numbered 9, after V lost 10 bases and J lost 8 bases. This CDR3 is built from 13 residues. The CDR3 region has the DNA TGTGCCAGTACCGCGGGAGGGATATATGAGCAGTTCTTC. Its translation: CASTAGGIYEQFF.

V is TRBV3-1 and J is TRBJ2-1; 8 bases fit TRBD2. V lost 10 bases to trimming and J lost 7 bases; unmatched junction nucleotides: 9. The length of the CDR3 is 13 residues. Germline CDR1 is LGHDT and CDR2 is YNNKEL (reference sequence). The CDR3 sequence: CATARGGRNEQFF. Here the CDR3 DNA reads TGTGCCACCGCCAGGGGCGGGAGGAATGAGCAGTTCTTC.